This TCR beta chain was retrieved from a study of blood T cell repertoires in COVID-19. Study in general: In each case, the material was cDNA or gDNA derived from T cells, B-cell-depleted T cells, or PBMCs.

Germline trimming cut 2 bases from V and 6 bases from J; bases unmatched to any gene: 2. Germline values: CDR1 LNHDA, CDR2 SQIVND (reference sequence). The CDR3 has 13 amino acids. In the original processing: How many nucleated cells were present was estimated from reference gene primer amplification. Sequencing was performed with immunoSEQ multiplex PCR; in TCRdb, only in-frame clones are kept and a portion is missing. V and J calls and clone size are copied from that table; D and trimming were computed from the DNA. The table shows fewer than 250,000 clones, with 89% occurring only once. The sequence was collected from a woman aged 40 to 50 with acute or convalescent COVID-19. The rearrangement uses TRBV19 and TRBJ1-2; TRBD1 aligns across 8 bases. The sample was peripheral blood. In DNA, the CDR3 is TGTGCCAGTAGTATACAGGGGGCAGATGGCTACACCTTC. Its translation: CASSIQGADGYTF.